These T cell receptor beta chains were read from a single sample in a study of blood T cell repertoires in COVID-19. Some clones are missing from TCRdb's copy, which holds only in-frame ones; the method was immunoSEQ multiplex PCR. The sample comprises 52,000 or so clones, 70% to 85% of which are singletons, and over 15% rests with the top ten. Sequences were obtained from peripheral blood. The receptors stem from a man in his 70s with active COVID-19. Each CDR3 is given with its conserved first and last residue. Each record gives: clone size, J gene, V gene, D gene, CDR3 protein, CDR3 DNA. D genes are given only for firm matches. Expanded clones are given a class, and other clones once, few, many or no size at all.

>NA|TRBJ1-4|TRBV6-5|NA
CASSYGGGRTEKLFF
TGTGCCAGCAGTTATGGGGGGGGGCGGACTGAAAAACTGTTTTTT
>NA|TRBJ2-7|TRBV9|NA
CASSVGDYYEQYF
TGTGCCAGCAGCGTAGGTGACTACTACGAGCAGTACTTC
>few|TRBJ1-5|TRBV5-5|TRBD1
CASSLGQGINQPQHF
TGTGCCAGCAGCTTGGGACAGGGTATCAATCAGCCCCAGCATTTT
>NA|TRBJ2-3|TRBV18|NA
CASQAVGGQDTQYF
TGTGCCAGCCAGGCTGTGGGGGGGCAAGATACGCAGTATTTT
>NA|TRBJ2-6|TRBV3-1/TRBV3-2|NA
CASSQVGDPRSSGANVLTF
TGTGCCAGCAGCCAAGTCGGGGATCCTCGATCCTCTGGGGCCAACGTCCTGACTTTC
>NA|TRBJ2-3|TRBV9|TRBD2
CASSVVGSSGSSTDTQYF
TGTGCCAGCAGCGTAGTAGGGTCTAGCGGGTCTAGCACAGATACGCAGTATTTT
>NA|TRBJ1-2|TRBV6-5|TRBD1
CASSTDRVRGYTF
TGTGCCAGCAGTACCGACAGGGTGCGTGGCTACACCTTC
>NA|TRBJ1-5|TRBV19|NA
CASSHNRDQPQHF
TGTGCCAGTAGTCATAACAGGGACCAGCCCCAGCATTTT
>NA|TRBJ2-7|TRBV18|TRBD2
CASSPASGNTYEQYF
TGTGCCAGCTCACCAGCTAGCGGGAACACCTACGAGCAGTACTTC
>NA|TRBJ2-1|TRBV7-9|TRBD2
CASSPSGSPYNEQFF
TGTGCCAGCAGCCCTAGCGGGAGTCCTTACAATGAGCAGTTCTTC
>NA|TRBJ2-3|TRBV7-9|NA
CASSVDSSTQYF
TGTGCCAGCAGCGTCGACAGCAGTACGCAGTATTTT
>NA|TRBJ2-2|TRBV19|TRBD1
CASSPRDRATGELFF
TGTGCCAGTAGTCCTAGGGACAGAGCTACCGGGGAGCTGTTTTTT